This T cell receptor (beta chain) was retrieved from a study of blood T cells in healthy people across ages (dated by TCRdb to the mid-2010s). Notes on the research overall: In model experiments, template switching captured roughly one uniquely barcoded TCR beta cDNA molecule for every two T cells. The study measured age-related changes in TCR beta repertoire diversity using deep sequencing normalized with unique cDNA molecular identifiers. Donors were grouped into four age groups: young (average approximately 15 years), middle-aged (approximately 41), aged (around 66) and long-lived (about 90). To avoid experimental bias, donors of different ages were randomly spread across the sequencing lanes. Two additional independent replicas of 1 million unique cDNA reads from the same blood draw were analyzed for two donors (one aged 18 to 29 and one aged 80 or older).

Summary of the overall study and its limitations: Estimates of total diversity from one million sequenced T cells were regarded as lower bounds and underestimates. Observed TCR beta diversity per million T cells fell roughly linearly with age, and a significant reduction was already apparent by age roughly 40. The long-lived group showed more naive CD4+ T cells, fewer expanded clones and increased TCR diversity than the aged group, suggesting age selection. Observed TCR beta diversity correlated strongly with the percentage of naive T cells measured by flow cytometry. Donor CMV infection status was unknown, potentially confounding age-related changes in expanded clonotypes. Bulk unsorted PBMC profiling prevented conclusive comparison of naive and antigen-experienced compartments.

Library generation was performed with 5' RACE. TCRdb lists the instrument as Illumina HiSeq 2500. A second roughly 6 to 12 cycle PCR used a sample-barcoded 5' primer and a J-beta primer mix. A template-switch 5' adaptor carrying 12 random nucleotides introduced a unique molecular identifier onto each TCR beta cDNA molecule. At least 3 million CDR3-containing paired-end reads were obtained from each sample. First-strand cDNA was synthesized from all RNA with the Mint cDNA synthesis kit, primed by a TRBC-specific oligonucleotide. Following uracil-DNA glycosylase treatment, all cDNA underwent a first 18-cycle PCR with the universal primers M1SS and BC2_uni_R. As for how the authors treated the data: For normalization, 1 million high-quality reads, each with a distinct molecular identifier, were randomly selected from each sample. Reads with shared molecular identifiers were discarded instead of being binned into consensus sequences. CDR3 identification, clonotype clustering and error correction used MiTCR with a Q25 quality threshold and the strictest error-elimination algorithm. A nonparametric unseen species model with Euler transformation was used to estimate a lower bound on total TCR beta diversity. TCRdb reworked the public reads: Q25 trimming with fastp, MiXCR clone assembly, productive beta chains retained. Identical CDR3 protein sequences are pooled into one entry, listed with their most common genes and DNA. The V and J calls and clone size are TCRdb's, not the authors'. Recorded for this sample are about 720,000 distinct CDR3 sequences; about 20% of them occurred a single time. The biggest ten clones account for less than 25% of the sample.

The donors were under 40 Caucasian individuals from Russia, aged roughly 6 to 100 years, who were systemically healthy. About 9.1 milliliters of peripheral blood were collected from each donor into EDTA-treated Vacutainer tubes. Ficoll-Paque density-gradient centrifugation was used to isolate PBMCs, with at least 6.5 million per sample. Trizol reagent was used to extract total RNA from the PBMCs, yielding at least 5 micrograms per sample. The percentages of naive CD45RAhigh/CD27high T cells were determined by flow cytometry on a PBMC aliquot from every donor. This clonotype was counted many times. It lacks a known antigen. It has no much larger one-base neighbor in the sample; base qualities were not kept. The receptor's source is a man aged 65-85 years in good health. Source material: blood.

For the CDR3, the sequence is CASKRQGTQSGANVLTF. The DNA sequence is given as TGTGCCAGCAAGCGACAGGGGACGCAATCTGGGGCCAACGTCCTGACTTTC. The chain is assembled from TRBV6-1 and TRBJ2-6; TRBD1 lines up with 8 middle nucleotides. V is pruned by 7 bases and J by 1 base, leaving 9 bases of the junction without a gene match. For CDR1 and CDR2, the germline V gene lists MNHNS and SASEGT. Including cysteine and phenylalanine, the CDR3 has 17 amino acids. Only the CDR3 portion is preserved as DNA: 51 bases, with reading frame beginning at the first base.